These 7 T cell receptor beta chains share one sample of origin, sequenced in a study of blood T cell repertoires in COVID-19. Profiled with immunoSEQ multiplex PCR; TCRdb holds only in-frame clones, not every one. Counted here are about 300,000 clones, about 88% occurring once; the ten biggest clones make up 1.4% to 1.5%. The sample comprised peripheral blood. The receptors originated from a human donor with COVID-19, enrolled during active disease. The donor label of this sample is uncertain.

V is TRBV5-6 and J is TRBJ2-2; maybe TRBD1 (5 bases). The CDR3 length is 14 residues. Trimming shortened V by 2 bases and J by 9 bases, and 14 bases separated the two germline ends. Germline lookup yields CDR1 SGHDT and CDR2 YYEEEE. The CDR3 is CASSFADNVRELFF. CDR3 sequence (DNA): TGTGCCAGCAGCTTTGCGGACAACGTCCGGGAGCTGTTTTTT. Full variable domain (remainder filled in from reference TRBV5-6 and TRBJ2-2): DAGVTQSPTHLIKTRGQQVTLRCSPKSGHDTVSWYQQALGQGPQFIFQYYEEEERQRGNFPDRFSGHQFPNYSSELNVNALLLGDSALYLCASSFADNVRELFFGEGSRLTVL.

DNA for the CDR3: TGTGCCAGCAGTGGCCCGCGACAGGGTGGGGACACCGGGGAGCTGTTTTTT. Encoded protein: CASSGPRQGGDTGELFF. The genes are TRBV28 and TRBJ2-2, with 7 nucleotides matching TRBD1. There are 17 residues in the CDR3. The ends lost 5 bases at V and 3 bases at J; junction bases unmatched: 12. The germline gives CDR1 MDHEN, CDR2 SYDVKM.

This rearrangement joins TRBV2 to TRBJ1-2, with D hard to call. V was pared by 0 bases and J by 4 bases, with 9 bases between. Germline V gene lookup returns CDR1 SNHLY and CDR2 FYNNEI. The CDR3 runs 14 residues. The CDR3 nucleotides are TGTGCCAGCAGTGAAGCTCAGAATACCTATGGCTACACCTTC. It encodes CASSEAQNTYGYTF.

This chain joins TRBV15 and TRBJ2-1; 10 positions agree with TRBD2. Germline V CDR1 and CDR2: LNHNV, YYDKDF (reference sequence). Trimming cost V 5 bases and J 0 bases; bases outside gene matches: 4. The CDR3 runs 16 residues. The CDR3 loop reads CATSDSSGSSYNEQFF. CDR3 nucleotides: TGTGCCACCAGCGATTCTAGCGGGAGCTCCTACAATGAGCAGTTCTTC.

This sequence joins TRBV29-1 and TRBJ2-1, with TRBD2 matching 8 bases. Germline trimming cut 1 base from V and 12 bases from J; bases unmatched to any gene: 17. The CDR3 sequence is 16 residues long. From germline, CDR1 is SQVTM and CDR2 ANQGSEA. The CDR3, as DNA: TGCAGCGTTGAAGGGGGTATAAGCAGCGGGAGAAGGGGGCAGTTCTTC. It codes for CSVEGGISSGRRGQFF.

The chain is built from TRBV19 and TRBJ2-1; 7 bases map to TRBD1. The germline CDR1 and CDR2 sequences are LNHDA and SQIVND (reference sequence). The length of the CDR3 is 14 residues. V lost 3 bases and J lost 5; bases outside the gene matches: 4. Written as DNA, the CDR3 is TGTGCCAGTAGTATGGGACAGCTCAACAATGAGCAGTTCTTC. The encoded protein is CASSMGQLNNEQFF.

Regarding this clone: This is likely an artifact of a read error, given a far larger clone one base away. The chain couples TRBV4-1 to TRBJ1-3; TRBD1 agrees at 8 bases. The CDR3 is 17 amino acids. The germline CDR1 and CDR2 sequences are MGHRA and YSYEKL. In DNA, the CDR3 is TGCGCCCGCAGCCGGCCGGGACAGGACTACTCTGGAAACACCATATATTTT. This sequence encodes CARSRPGQDYSGNTIYF.